Shown below are 20 T cell receptor beta chains from a single sample sequenced in a study of identical twins. TCRdb fed the 5' RACE reads into MiXCR, producing one record per CDR3 protein. The table has hundreds of thousands of distinct CDR3 sequences, about 12% seen once. These data were also reused for a study on yellow fever vaccine responses in identical twins.

The specimen sequenced was PBMCs. The receptors were gathered from a woman under 30 in good health.

The chain employs TRBV9 and TRBJ2-3, with 9 bases lining up with TRBD1. CDR1 and CDR2 (germline): SGDLS, YYNGEE. This CDR3 spans 16 amino acids. The V segment lost 0 bases and the J segment 3 bases; nucleotides outside the gene matches: 5. This CDR3 is CASSVDGTGWTDTQYF. CDR3 in DNA: TGTGCCAGCAGCGTAGACGGGACAGGGTGGACAGATACGCAGTATTTT.

This clonotype was picked up a small number of times. V gene TRBV5-4 combines with J gene TRBJ2-1; D uncertain. Germline assignment: CDR1 SGHNT and CDR2 YYREEE (reference sequence). The CDR3 runs 15 residues. Trimming pared 3 bases from V and 10 bases from J, leaving 20 bases between. CDR3 nucleotides: TGTGCCAGCAGCTGGGATCTGGGCCCACCTCTGGAGCAGTTCTTC. Translation gives CASSWDLGPPLEQFF.

In this sample, this clonotype turned up once. This chain joins TRBV18 and TRBJ2-1, with D perhaps matching TRBD2 (6 bases). Trimming took 0 bases from V and 3 from J, leaving 12 bases between them. CDR1 KGHSH and CDR2 LQKENI come from the germline V gene. The CDR3 spans 16 residues. The DNA for the CDR3 is TGTGCCAGCTCACCACCGACTAGACAGCTCTACAATGAGCAGTTCTTC. Protein: CASSPPTRQLYNEQFF. The whole variable domain, remainder taken from reference TRBV18 and TRBJ2-1, is NAGVMQNPRHLVRRRGQEARLRCSPMKGHSHVYWYRQLPEEGLKFMVYLQKENIIDESGMPKERFSAEFPKEGPSILRIQQVVRGDSAAYFCASSPPTRQLYNEQFFGPGTRLTVL.

J is TRBJ2-7 and V is TRBV6-1; 11 bases map to TRBD2. Per germline, CDR1 MNHNS and CDR2 SASEGT. With 6 bases clipped from V and 3 bases from J, the junction kept 10 bases outside the gene matches. CDR3 length: 16 residues. CDR3 nucleotides: TGTGCCAGCAGACCCCTGACTAGCGGGGAACACTACGAGCAGTACTTC. Its translation is CASRPLTSGEHYEQYF.

This clonotype was observed a handful of times. The rearrangement joins TRBV19 to TRBJ2-5; D may be TRBD1 or TRBD2 (5 bases each). This CDR3 contains 16 residues. Germline V gives CDR1 LNHDA, CDR2 SQIVND (reference sequence). The V end lost 4 bases, the J end lost 4 bases, and 19 bases lay between the germline ends. The CDR3 spells CASSNPTGPRRETQYF. The CDR3 nucleotides read TGTGCCAGTAGTAATCCAACGGGGCCCAGAAGAGAGACCCAGTACTTC.

This clonotype was detected only a few times. One junction end disagrees with the germline gene, perhaps due to a read error. The rearrangement joins TRBV29-1 to TRBJ2-1; 10 bases agree with TRBD2. The CDR3 is 13 residues long. From germline, CDR1 is SQVTM and CDR2 ANQGSEA. CDR3 loop: CSGEAGGKAGQFF. CDR3 nucleotide sequence: TGCAGCGGTGAAGCGGGAGGGAAGGCGGGGCAGTTCTTC.

The chain links TRBV6-1 to TRBJ2-3; 10 bases are a match to TRBD1. The CDR3 totals 16 residues. V was pared by 6 bases and J by 4 bases, with 10 bases of the junction left unmatched. Germline V lookup: CDR1 MNHNS, CDR2 SASEGT. As DNA, the CDR3 is TGTGCCAGCAGAGACACCGGGACAGGGGCGCCAGATACGCAGTATTTT. Translated: CASRDTGTGAPDTQYF.

This clonotype was seen only a few times. The V gene is TRBV5-6, the J gene TRBJ2-7; no clear D. This CDR3 is built from 14 residues. V lost 1 base to trimming and J lost 6 bases, with 14 bases between them. Germline loops: CDR1 SGHDT, CDR2 YYEEEE. CDR3 protein: CASSLFGHLPEQYF. DNA for the CDR3: TGTGCCAGCAGCTTGTTTGGGCACCTCCCCGAGCAGTACTTC.

This clonotype was counted many times. This chain uses TRBV12-3 or TRBV12-4 with TRBJ2-5, with D tentatively TRBD2 (5 bases). V shed 11 bases and J shed 5 bases, with 15 bases lying between them. The CDR3 extends over 12 amino acids. CDR3 sequence: CAVNGELETQYF. CDR3 coding DNA: TGTGCCGTAAACGGGGAGTTGGAGACCCAGTACTTC.

This sequence joins TRBV28 and TRBJ1-1; D is ambiguous. The V and J ends lost 6 bases and 0 bases respectively, with 5 bases between them. In germline, CDR1 is MDHEN, CDR2 SYDVKM. This CDR3 has 12 amino acids. The CDR3 coding sequence is TGTGCCAGCAGGGTAATGAACACTGAAGCTTTCTTT. Residues: CASRVMNTEAFF.

The chain employs TRBV6-6 and TRBJ2-7; no definite D call. The CDR3 covers 13 residues. CDR1 MNHNY and CDR2 SVGAGI come from the germline V gene (reference sequence). The ends were cut back, 2 bases at V and 2 bases at J, with 7 bases in the middle. The CDR3 sequence is CASSYGNAYEQYV. For the CDR3, the DNA is TGTGCCAGCAGTTACGGGAATGCCTACGAGCAGTACGTC.

This clonotype was observed a handful of times. The CDR3 reads CASSPMARSYTEAFF. In DNA, the CDR3 is TGTGCCAGCTCACCAATGGCACGTTCTTACACTGAAGCTTTCTTT. The V call is TRBV18, the J call TRBJ1-1; D is uncertain. The germline V and J ends were trimmed by 2 bases and 3 bases, with 13 bases remaining between them. Germline V gene sequence: CDR1 KGHSH, CDR2 LQKENI. The CDR3 covers 15 residues.

V is TRBV27 and J is TRBJ2-7; TRBD1 might be the D (6 bases). V was pared by 4 bases and J by 3 bases, with 16 bases between. CDR1 and CDR2 (germline): MNHEY, SMNVEV (reference sequence). The CDR3 consists of 15 residues. Written as DNA, the CDR3 is TGTGCCAGCAGTTCTAGGAGTCAGGGGTACTACGAGCAGTACTTC. This gives the protein CASSSRSQGYYEQYF.

This clonotype was seen just once. The chain links TRBV29-1 to TRBJ1-1, with 8 bases that match TRBD1. Germline V gene lookup returns CDR1 SQVTM and CDR2 ANQGSEA. This CDR3 has 14 amino acids. The V gene end was trimmed by 7 bases and the J gene end by 0 bases; junction bases not matched to a gene: 7. The CDR3 nucleotides read TGCAGCGCTGGCAGGACAGGGATGAACACTGAAGCTTTCTTT. This encodes CSAGRTGMNTEAFF.

The chain joins TRBV20-1 to TRBJ2-2; the match to TRBD2 covers 10 bases. CDR1 and CDR2 (germline): DFQATT, SNEGSKA (reference sequence). The CDR3 contains 16 residues. With 6 bases clipped from V and 0 bases from J, the junction kept 7 bases outside the gene matches. CDR3 coding DNA: TGCAGTGCCCTCACTAGCGGGAACGCGAACACCGGGGAGCTGTTTTTT. Encoded protein: CSALTSGNANTGELFF.

Concerning this clonotype: An end of the junction does not agree with germline; a read error may underlie this. The rearrangement links TRBV9 to TRBJ2-1, with 10 bases matching TRBD2. This CDR3 spans 11 amino acids. Per the germline V gene, CDR1 is SGDLS and CDR2 is YYNGEE. DNA of the CDR3: TGTGCCAGCAGCGTTAGCGGGAGGTTGATCTTC. Translated: CASSVSGRLIF. Variable domain in full (rest from reference TRBV9 and TRBJ2-1): DSGVTQTPKHLITATGQRVTLRCSPRSGDLSVYWYQQSLDQGLQFLIQYYNGEERAKGNILERFSAQQFPDLHSELNLSSLELGDSALYFCASSVSGRLIFGPGTRLTVL.

The V call is TRBV7-9, the J call TRBJ2-1, with TRBD2 as a possible D gene (5 bases). The V gene's germline CDR1 is SEHNR and CDR2 FQNEAQ (reference sequence). The V gene lost 5 bases and the J gene lost 9 bases, with 11 bases spanning the gap. The CDR3 consists of 12 residues. The DNA for the CDR3 is TGTGCCAGCAGCATGACTACGCCTGAGCAGTTCTTC. Translation gives CASSMTTPEQFF.

This sequence joins TRBV20-1 and TRBJ1-5; the D gene is possibly TRBD1 (5 bases). The V gene lost 1 base and the J gene lost 2 bases, with 12 bases spanning the gap. Looked up from germline, CDR1 is DFQATT and CDR2 is SNEGSKA (reference sequence). The CDR3 has 15 amino acids. CDR3 protein: CSARGTTRGNQPQHF. The DNA of the CDR3 is TGCAGTGCTAGAGGCACAACCAGGGGCAATCAGCCCCAGCATTTT.

This clonotype was seen more than once but under ten times. Given the absence of the conserved phenylalanine or tryptophan at the CDR3 end, a read error is likely. The limits of the CDR3 on the DNA are not certain, so only TCRdb's listed CDR3 is given. CDR3: CASSFNPAGGAIV. This chain uses TRBV12-3 or TRBV12-4 with TRBJ2-1; the D call in the table, TRBD2, was not verified against the DNA. The CDR3 contains 13 residues when both ends are counted.

This chain links TRBV27 with TRBJ2-3, with a weak D call TRBD2 (5 bases). V lost 1 base, J lost 2 bases, and 10 bases lay in between. This CDR3 has 15 amino acids. Germline V gene data show CDR1 as MNHEY and CDR2 as SMNVEV (reference sequence). The CDR3 spells CASSLYERNTDTQYF. The CDR3 coding sequence is TGTGCCAGCAGTTTATACGAGCGGAACACAGATACGCAGTATTTT.